Given below is one T cell receptor beta chain in context. Deletions cut 0 bases from V and 0 bases from J, with 9 bases between. This CDR3 spans 16 amino acids. The V gene's germline CDR1 is SEHNR and CDR2 FQNEAQ (reference sequence). The entry originates in a study of blood T cell repertoires in COVID-19. Profiling relied on immunoSEQ multiplex PCR, and the TCRdb table lists in-frame clones only, not all of them. The data hold 200,000 to 250,000 clones, with roughly four fifths observed a single time. A COVID-19 case was met by exposed participants within 2 weeks before study entry. Sequenced sample: PBMCs or T cells enriched from blood (not recorded which). The sequence was collected from a woman aged 40-49 years who had been exposed to COVID-19. This chain uses TRBV7-9 with TRBJ1-3; D is undetermined. Here the CDR3 reads CASSLAGRSSGNTIYF. The CDR3 bases are TGTGCCAGCAGCTTAGCAGGGAGGTCCTCTGGAAACACCATATATTTT.